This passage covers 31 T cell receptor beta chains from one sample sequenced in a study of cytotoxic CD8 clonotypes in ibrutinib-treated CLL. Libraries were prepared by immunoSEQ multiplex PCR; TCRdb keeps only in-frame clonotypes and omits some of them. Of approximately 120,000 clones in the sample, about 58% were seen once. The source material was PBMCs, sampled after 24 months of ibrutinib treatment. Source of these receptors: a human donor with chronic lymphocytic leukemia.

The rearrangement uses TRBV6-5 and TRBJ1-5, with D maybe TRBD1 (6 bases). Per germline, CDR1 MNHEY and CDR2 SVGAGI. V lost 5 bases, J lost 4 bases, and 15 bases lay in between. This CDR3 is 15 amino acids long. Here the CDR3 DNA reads TGTGCCAGCAGTCCGCAGGGGATTGGGAATCAGCCCCAGCATTTT. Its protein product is CASSPQGIGNQPQHF.

CDR3 nucleotides: TGTGCCAGCAGCTTATCGTGGGTAGCGTCAGATACGCAGTATTTT. Translation gives CASSLSWVASDTQYF. The gene calls are TRBV11-3 and TRBJ2-3; D may be TRBD2 (5 bases). With 2 bases removed from V and 4 bases from J, the gap between germline ends came to 13 bases. Germline V gene sequence: CDR1 SGHNT, CDR2 YENEEA. This CDR3 comprises 15 residues.

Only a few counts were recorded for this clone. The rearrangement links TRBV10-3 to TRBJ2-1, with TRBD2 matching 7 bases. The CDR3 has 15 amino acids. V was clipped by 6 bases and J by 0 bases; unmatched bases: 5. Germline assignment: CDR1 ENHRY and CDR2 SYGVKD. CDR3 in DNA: TGTGCCATCAGGGACGGGGGGAGCTCCTACAATGAGCAGTTCTTC. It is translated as CAIRDGGSSYNEQFF.

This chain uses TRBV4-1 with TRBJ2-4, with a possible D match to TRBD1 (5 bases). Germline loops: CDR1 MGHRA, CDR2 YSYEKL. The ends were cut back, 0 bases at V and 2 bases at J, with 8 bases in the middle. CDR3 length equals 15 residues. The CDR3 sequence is CASSQEPGSKNIQYF. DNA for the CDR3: TGCGCCAGCAGCCAAGAGCCAGGGTCCAAAAACATTCAGTACTTC.

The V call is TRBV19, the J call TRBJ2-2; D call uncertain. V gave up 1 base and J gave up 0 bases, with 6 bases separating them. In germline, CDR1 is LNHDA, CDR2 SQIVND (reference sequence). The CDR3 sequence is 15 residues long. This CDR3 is CASSIGSANTGELFF. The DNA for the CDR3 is TGTGCCAGTAGTATAGGTTCCGCGAACACCGGGGAGCTGTTTTTT. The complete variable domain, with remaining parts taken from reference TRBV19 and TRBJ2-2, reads DGGITQSPKYLFRKEGQNVTLSCEQNLNHDAMYWYRQDPGQGLRLIYYSQIVNDFQKGDIAEGYSVSREKKESFPLTVTSAQKNPTAFYLCASSIGSANTGELFFGEGSRLTVL.

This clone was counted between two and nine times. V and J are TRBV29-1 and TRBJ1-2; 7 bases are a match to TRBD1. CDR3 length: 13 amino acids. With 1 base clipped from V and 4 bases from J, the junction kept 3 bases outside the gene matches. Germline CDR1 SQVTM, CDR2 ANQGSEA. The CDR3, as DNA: TGCAGCGTTGAAGGGCAGGGGGGCTATGGCTACACCTTC. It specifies CSVEGQGGYGYTF.

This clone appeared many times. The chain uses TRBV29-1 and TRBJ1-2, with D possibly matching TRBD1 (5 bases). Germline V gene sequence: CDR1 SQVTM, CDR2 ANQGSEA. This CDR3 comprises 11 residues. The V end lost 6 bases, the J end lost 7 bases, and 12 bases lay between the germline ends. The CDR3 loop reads CSVTGPFGYTF. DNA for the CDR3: TGCAGCGTAACAGGTCCCTTTGGCTACACCTTC.

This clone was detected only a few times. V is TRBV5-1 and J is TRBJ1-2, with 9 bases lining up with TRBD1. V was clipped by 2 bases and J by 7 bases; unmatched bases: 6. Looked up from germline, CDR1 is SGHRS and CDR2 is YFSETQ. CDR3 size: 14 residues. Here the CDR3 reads CASSLGDRAGGYTF. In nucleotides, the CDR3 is TGCGCCAGCAGCTTAGGGGACAGGGCAGGTGGCTACACCTTC.

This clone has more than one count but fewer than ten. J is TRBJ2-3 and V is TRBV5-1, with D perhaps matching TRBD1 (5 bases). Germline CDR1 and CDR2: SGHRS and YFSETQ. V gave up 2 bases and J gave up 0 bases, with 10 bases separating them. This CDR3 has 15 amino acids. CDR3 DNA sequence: TGCGCCAGCAGCTTAGGGGCCACTAGCACAGATACGCAGTATTTT. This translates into CASSLGATSTDTQYF.

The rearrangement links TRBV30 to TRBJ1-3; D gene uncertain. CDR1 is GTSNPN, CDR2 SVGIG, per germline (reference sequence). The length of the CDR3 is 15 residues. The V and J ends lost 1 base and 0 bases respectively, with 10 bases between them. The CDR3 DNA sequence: TGTGCCTGGAGTGATGGCATTTTCTCTGGAAACACCATATATTTT. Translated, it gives CAWSDGIFSGNTIYF.

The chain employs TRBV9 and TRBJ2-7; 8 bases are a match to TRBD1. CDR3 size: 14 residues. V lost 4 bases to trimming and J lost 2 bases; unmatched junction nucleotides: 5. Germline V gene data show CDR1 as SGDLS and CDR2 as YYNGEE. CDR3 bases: TGTGCCAGCAGCCCCGAACAGGGGGCCTACGAGCAGTACTTC. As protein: CASSPEQGAYEQYF.

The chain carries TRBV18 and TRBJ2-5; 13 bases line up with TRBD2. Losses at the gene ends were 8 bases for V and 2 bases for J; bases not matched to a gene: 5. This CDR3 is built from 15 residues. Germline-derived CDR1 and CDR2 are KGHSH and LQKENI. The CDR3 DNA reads TGTGCCAGCACCAGACTAGCGGGGGGACAAGAGACCCAGTACTTC. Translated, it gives CASTRLAGGQETQYF.

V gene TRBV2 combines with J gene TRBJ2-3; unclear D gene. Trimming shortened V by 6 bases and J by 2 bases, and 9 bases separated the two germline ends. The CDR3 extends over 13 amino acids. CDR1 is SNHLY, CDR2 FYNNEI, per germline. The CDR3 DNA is TGTGCCAGCAGGACCCGGCTCACAGATACGCAGTATTTT. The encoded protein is CASRTRLTDTQYF.

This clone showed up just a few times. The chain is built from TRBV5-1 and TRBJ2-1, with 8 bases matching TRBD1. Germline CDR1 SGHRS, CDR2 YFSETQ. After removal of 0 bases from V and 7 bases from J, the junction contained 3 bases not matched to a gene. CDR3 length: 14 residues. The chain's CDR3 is CASSLGQGANEQFF. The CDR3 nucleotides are TGCGCCAGCAGCTTGGGCCAGGGGGCGAATGAGCAGTTCTTC.

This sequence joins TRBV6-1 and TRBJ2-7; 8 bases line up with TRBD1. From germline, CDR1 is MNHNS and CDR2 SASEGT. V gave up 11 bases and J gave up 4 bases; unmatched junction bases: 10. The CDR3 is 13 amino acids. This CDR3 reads CAAGTGQVYEQYF. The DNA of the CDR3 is TGTGCCGCGGGAACGGGACAGGTGTACGAGCAGTACTTC.

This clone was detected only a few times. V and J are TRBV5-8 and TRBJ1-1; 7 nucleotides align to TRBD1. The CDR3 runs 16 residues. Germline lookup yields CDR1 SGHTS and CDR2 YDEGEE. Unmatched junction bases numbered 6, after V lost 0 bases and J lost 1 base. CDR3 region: CASSLARDRTNTEAFF. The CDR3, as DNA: TGTGCCAGCAGCTTGGCCCGGGACAGAACGAACACTGAAGCTTTCTTT.

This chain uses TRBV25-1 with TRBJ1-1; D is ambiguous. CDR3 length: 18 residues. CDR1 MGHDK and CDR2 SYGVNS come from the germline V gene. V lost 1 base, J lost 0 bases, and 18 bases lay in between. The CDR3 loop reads CASSESNVPGRVNTEAFF. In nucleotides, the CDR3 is TGTGCCAGCAGTGAATCAAACGTACCTGGGAGGGTGAACACTGAAGCTTTCTTT.

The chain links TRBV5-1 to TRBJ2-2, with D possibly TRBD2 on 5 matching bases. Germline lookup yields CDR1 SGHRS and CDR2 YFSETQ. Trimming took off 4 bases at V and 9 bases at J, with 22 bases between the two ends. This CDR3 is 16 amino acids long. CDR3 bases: TGCGCCAGCAGCCCTCCTTCCGGGGAGAGATCGAGGGAGCTGTTTTTT. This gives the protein CASSPPSGERSRELFF. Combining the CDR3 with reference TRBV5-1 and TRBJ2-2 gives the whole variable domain KAGVTQTPRYLIKTRGQQVTLSCSPISGHRSVSWYQQTPGQGLQFLFEYFSETQRNKGNFPGRFSGRQFSNSRSEMNVSTLELGDSALYLCASSPPSGERSRELFFGEGSRLTVL.

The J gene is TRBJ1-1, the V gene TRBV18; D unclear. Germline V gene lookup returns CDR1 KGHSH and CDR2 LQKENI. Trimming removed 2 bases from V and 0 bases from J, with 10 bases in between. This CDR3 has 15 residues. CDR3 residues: CASSPKESMNTEAFF. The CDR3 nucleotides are TGTGCCAGCTCACCAAAGGAATCCATGAACACTGAAGCTTTCTTT.

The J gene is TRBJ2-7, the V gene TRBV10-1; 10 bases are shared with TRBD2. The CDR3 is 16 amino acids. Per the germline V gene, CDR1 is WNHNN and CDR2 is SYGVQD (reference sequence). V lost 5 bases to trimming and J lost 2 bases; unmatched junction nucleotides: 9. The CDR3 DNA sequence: TGCGCCAGCAGTCGGCTAGCGGGGGCTAAAGCCTACGAGCAGTACTTC. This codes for CASSRLAGAKAYEQYF.

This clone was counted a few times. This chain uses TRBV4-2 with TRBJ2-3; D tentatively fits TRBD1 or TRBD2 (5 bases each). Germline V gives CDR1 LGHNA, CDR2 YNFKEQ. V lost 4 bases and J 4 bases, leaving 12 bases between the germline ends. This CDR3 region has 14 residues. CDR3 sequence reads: CASSPRDGADTQYF. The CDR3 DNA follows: TGTGCCAGCAGCCCCCGGGACGGCGCAGATACGCAGTATTTT.

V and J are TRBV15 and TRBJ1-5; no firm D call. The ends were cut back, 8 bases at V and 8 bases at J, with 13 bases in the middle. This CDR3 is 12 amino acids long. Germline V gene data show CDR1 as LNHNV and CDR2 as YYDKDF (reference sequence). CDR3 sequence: CATPGVIEPQHF. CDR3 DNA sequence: TGTGCCACCCCTGGGGTTATAGAGCCCCAGCATTTT.

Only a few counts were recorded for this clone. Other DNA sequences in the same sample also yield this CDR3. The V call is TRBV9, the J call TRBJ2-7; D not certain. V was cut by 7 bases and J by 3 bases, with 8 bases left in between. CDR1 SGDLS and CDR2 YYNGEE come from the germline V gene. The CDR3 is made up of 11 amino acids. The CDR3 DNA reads TGTGCCAGCTCGTCCGGCTACGAGCAGTACTTC. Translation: CASSSGYEQYF.

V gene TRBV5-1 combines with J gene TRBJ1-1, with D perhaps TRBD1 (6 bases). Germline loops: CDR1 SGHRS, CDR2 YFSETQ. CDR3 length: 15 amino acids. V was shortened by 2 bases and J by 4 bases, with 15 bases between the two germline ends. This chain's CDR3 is CASSFGTLGLTEAFF. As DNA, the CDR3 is TGCGCCAGCAGCTTCGGGACACTAGGGCTCACTGAAGCTTTCTTT. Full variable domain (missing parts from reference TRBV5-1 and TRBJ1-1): KAGVTQTPRYLIKTRGQQVTLSCSPISGHRSVSWYQQTPGQGLQFLFEYFSETQRNKGNFPGRFSGRQFSNSRSEMNVSTLELGDSALYLCASSFGTLGLTEAFFGQGTRLTVV.

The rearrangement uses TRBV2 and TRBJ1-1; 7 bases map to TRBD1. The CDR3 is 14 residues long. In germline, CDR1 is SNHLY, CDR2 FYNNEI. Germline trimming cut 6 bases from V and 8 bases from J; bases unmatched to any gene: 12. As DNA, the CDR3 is TGTGCCAGCAGAGAACTCCAACAGGGGTCCGAAGCTTTCTTT. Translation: CASRELQQGSEAFF.

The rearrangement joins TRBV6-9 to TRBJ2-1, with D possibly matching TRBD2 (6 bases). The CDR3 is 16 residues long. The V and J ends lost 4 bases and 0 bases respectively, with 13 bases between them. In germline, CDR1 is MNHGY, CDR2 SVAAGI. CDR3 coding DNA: TGTGCCAGCAGTTCCACCCGCGGGGTCTCCTACAATGAGCAGTTCTTC. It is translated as CASSSTRGVSYNEQFF.

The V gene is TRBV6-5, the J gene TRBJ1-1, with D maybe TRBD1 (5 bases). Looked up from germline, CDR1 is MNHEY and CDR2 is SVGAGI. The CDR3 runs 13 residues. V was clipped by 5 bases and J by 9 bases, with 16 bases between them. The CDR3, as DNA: TGTGCCAGCAGTGGAGGGGAGTTACCAAAAGCTTTCTTT. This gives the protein CASSGGELPKAFF.

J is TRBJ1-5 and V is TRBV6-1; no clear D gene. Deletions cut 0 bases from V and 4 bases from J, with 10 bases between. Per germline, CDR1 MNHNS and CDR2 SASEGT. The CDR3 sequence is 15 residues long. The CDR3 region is CASSEASLGNQPQHF. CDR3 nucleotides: TGTGCCAGCAGTGAAGCGTCATTAGGAAATCAGCCCCAGCATTTT.

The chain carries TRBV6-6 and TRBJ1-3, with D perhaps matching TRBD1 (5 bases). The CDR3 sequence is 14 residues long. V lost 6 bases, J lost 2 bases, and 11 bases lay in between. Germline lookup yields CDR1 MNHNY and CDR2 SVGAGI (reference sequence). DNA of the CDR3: TGTGCCAGCAGACCGACAGTTCCTGGAAACACCATATATTTT. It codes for CASRPTVPGNTIYF.

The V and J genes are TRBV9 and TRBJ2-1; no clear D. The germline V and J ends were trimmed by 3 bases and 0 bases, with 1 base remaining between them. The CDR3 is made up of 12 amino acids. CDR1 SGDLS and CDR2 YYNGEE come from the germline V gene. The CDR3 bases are TGTGCCAGCAGCGCCTCCTACAATGAGCAGTTCTTC. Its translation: CASSASYNEQFF.

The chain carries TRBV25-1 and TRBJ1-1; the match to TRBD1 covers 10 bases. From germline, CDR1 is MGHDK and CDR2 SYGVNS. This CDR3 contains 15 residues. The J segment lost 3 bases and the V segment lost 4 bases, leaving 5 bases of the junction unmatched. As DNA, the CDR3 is TGTGCCAGCAGTGGTCCGGACAGGGGGTACACTGAAGCTTTCTTT. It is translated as CASSGPDRGYTEAFF.